These 15 T cell receptor beta chains were sequenced from one sample in a study of blood T cell repertoires in COVID-19. Measured with immunoSEQ multiplex PCR; TCRdb has only the in-frame clones, and not every one. The table has around 220,000 clones, about 86% seen once. Sequenced sample: peripheral blood. The source of these receptors is a woman between 50 and 59 years old with COVID-19, enrolled during active disease.

This chain joins TRBV24-1 and TRBJ1-1; 7 bases align to TRBD1. The CDR3 is made up of 13 amino acids. Germline assignment: CDR1 KGHDR and CDR2 SFDVKD. The V and J ends lost 6 bases and 5 bases, in that order; junction bases with no gene match: 5. CDR3 residues: CATSKGGDTEAFF. For the CDR3, the DNA is TGTGCCACCAGTAAAGGGGGCGATACTGAAGCTTTCTTT.

The genes are TRBV19 and TRBJ1-2, with TRBD1 matching 10 bases. Trimming cost V 1 base and J 7 bases; bases outside gene matches: 9. The CDR3 length is 16 residues. Germline values: CDR1 LNHDA, CDR2 SQIVND (reference sequence). The CDR3, as DNA: TGTGCCAGTAGTATAGGCCCCGAGACAGGGGGCGGTGGCTACACCTTC. Its translation: CASSIGPETGGGGYTF.

The rearrangement links TRBV5-1 to TRBJ2-2, with TRBD2 as a possible D gene (5 bases). Trimming removed 4 bases at V and 1 base at J, with 11 bases between. CDR1 SGHRS and CDR2 YFSETQ come from the germline V gene. The CDR3 covers 15 residues. The CDR3: CASSVGRGNTGELFF. CDR3 DNA sequence: TGCGCCAGCAGCGTGGGCCGGGGGAACACCGGGGAGCTGTTTTTT.

The J gene is TRBJ1-5, the V gene TRBV5-1, with TRBD1 as a possible D gene (5 bases). The V gene's germline CDR1 is SGHRS and CDR2 YFSETQ. Trimming shortened V by 4 bases and J by 3 bases, and 14 bases separated the two germline ends. The CDR3 has 15 amino acids. Written as DNA, the CDR3 is TGCGCCAGCAGCCCCCTGGGGGGAACCAATCAGCCCCAGCATTTT. Translated, it gives CASSPLGGTNQPQHF.

V is TRBV4-1 and J is TRBJ2-4; possible D gene TRBD1, 7 bases. The CDR3 has 17 residues. Germline assignment: CDR1 MGHRA and CDR2 YSYEKL. V lost 4 bases, J lost 6 bases, and 22 bases lay in between. CDR3 sequence (DNA): TGCGCCAGCAGCCCTACGGACAGGAGGGTGTGGGGAAACATTCAGTACTTC. Translation gives CASSPTDRRVWGNIQYF.

The genes are TRBV25-1 and TRBJ2-2, with D tentatively TRBD2 (5 bases). The CDR3 is 14 amino acids. Germline CDR1 MGHDK, CDR2 SYGVNS. V was clipped by 9 bases and J by 6 bases, with 17 bases between them. CDR3 sequence: CARTSGIAAGELFF. In DNA, the CDR3 is TGTGCCAGAACCTCCGGGATCGCGGCCGGGGAGCTGTTTTTT.

The chain is built from TRBV9 and TRBJ1-5; 10 bases are shared with TRBD1. Germline V gene data show CDR1 as SGDLS and CDR2 as YYNGEE. The CDR3 spans 15 residues. The ends lost 3 bases at V and 5 bases at J; junction bases unmatched: 5. CDR3 amino acids: CASSGGTGVDQPQHF. DNA of the CDR3: TGTGCCAGCAGCGGAGGGACAGGGGTCGATCAGCCCCAGCATTTT.

The V and J genes are TRBV19 and TRBJ2-2; the D is unclear. V was pared by 2 bases and J by 4 bases, with 8 bases between. Per the germline V gene, CDR1 is LNHDA and CDR2 is SQIVND (reference sequence). This CDR3 has 14 residues. CDR3 amino acids: CASSIMASTGELFF. CDR3 nucleotides: TGTGCCAGTAGTATAATGGCCAGCACCGGGGAGCTGTTTTTT.

This chain connects TRBV11-3 to TRBJ2-2, with 7 nucleotides matching TRBD1. Germline V CDR1 and CDR2: SGHNT, YENEEA. Trimming cost V 4 bases and J 0 bases; bases outside gene matches: 2. This CDR3 is 15 amino acids long. CDR3 sequence (DNA): TGTGCCAGCAGCTCACAGGGGTCGAACACCGGGGAGCTGTTTTTT. Protein sequence: CASSSQGSNTGELFF.

The chain carries TRBV2 and TRBJ2-1, with 9 nucleotides matching TRBD2. J gave up 10 bases and V 6 bases, and 4 bases lay outside the gene matches. The germline V gene has CDR1 SNHLY and CDR2 FYNNEI. CDR3 length: 12 amino acids. The DNA for the CDR3 is TGTGCCAGCAGAGTAGCGGGGGACGAGCAGTTCTTC. This translates into CASRVAGDEQFF.

V usage is TRBV4-1 and J usage is TRBJ2-3; D is ambiguous. CDR3 size: 15 residues. CDR1 is MGHRA, CDR2 YSYEKL, per germline. Trimming took off 4 bases at V and 0 bases at J, with 11 bases between the two ends. The CDR3 is CASSLMYSSTDTQYF. The CDR3 DNA reads TGCGCCAGCAGCCTAATGTACAGCAGCACAGATACGCAGTATTTT.

J is TRBJ1-1 and V is TRBV5-6; D remains unclear. V shed 2 bases and J shed 6 bases, with 11 bases lying between them. CDR1 and CDR2 (germline): SGHDT, YYEEEE. The CDR3 runs 13 residues. The CDR3 DNA reads as TGTGCCAGCAGCTTTGGAGACGTGTCTGAAGCTTTCTTT. Protein product: CASSFGDVSEAFF.

The DNA of the CDR3 is TGTGCCAGCAAGAAGGGACAGACTAGCAATCAGCCCCAGCATTTT. Encoded protein: CASKKGQTSNQPQHF. The chain couples TRBV6-5 to TRBJ1-5, with 7 bases matching TRBD1. J lost 0 bases, V lost 7 bases, and 6 bases had no gene match. This CDR3 has 15 amino acids. Germline values: CDR1 MNHEY, CDR2 SVGAGI.

This clone has more than one count but fewer than ten. The rearrangement links TRBV19 to TRBJ1-1; weak D call: TRBD1 (6 bases). The CDR3 has 15 residues. Germline CDR1 is LNHDA and CDR2 is SQIVND (reference sequence). With 7 bases removed from V and 0 bases from J, the gap between germline ends came to 15 bases. The CDR3 region is CASTQGRGMNTEAFF. The CDR3 DNA is TGTGCCAGTACACAGGGAAGAGGCATGAACACTGAAGCTTTCTTT.

V and J are TRBV19 and TRBJ2-7; tentatively, D is TRBD2 (7 bases). The CDR3 consists of 16 residues. Per the germline V gene, CDR1 is LNHDA and CDR2 is SQIVND (reference sequence). V shed 6 bases and J shed 9 bases, with 27 bases lying between them. The CDR3 DNA reads as TGTGCCAGTAGCAACTCTGCGGGGGCGGTTGGTACCCTGCAGTACTTC. This codes for CASSNSAGAVGTLQYF.